Ten or more counts support the clone carrying this T cell receptor (beta chain). The antigen is unknown. Quantitative 5'-RACE with molecular barcodes generated TCR beta libraries. From the 5' RACE reads, TCRdb called clonotypes with MiXCR, one entry per CDR3 protein. The sample has more than 500,000 distinct CDR3 sequences, about 5.7% seen once; the top ten hold 3% to 4%. This sample was taken from a study of CD8 T cells in ankylosing spondylitis. Whole-study results and caveats: A motif of eight or nine highly homologous TCR beta variants was seen as apparently characteristic of ankylosing spondylitis blood. The study looked at matched synovial fluid samples from ankylosing spondylitis patients. Disease-linked clones were reported to be significantly enriched there.

Trimming shortened V by 3 bases and J by 4 bases, and 10 bases separated the two germline ends. This CDR3 spans 14 amino acids. This receptor was obtained from a male donor with ankylosing spondylitis. Sequenced material: blood, either unsorted or a sorted T cell fraction (not recorded which). The chain carries TRBV12-3 or TRBV12-4 and TRBJ1-5, with D uncertain. CDR3 region: CASSFKFGNQPQHF. As DNA, the CDR3 is TGTGCCAGCAGTTTCAAGTTCGGGAATCAGCCCCAGCATTTT.